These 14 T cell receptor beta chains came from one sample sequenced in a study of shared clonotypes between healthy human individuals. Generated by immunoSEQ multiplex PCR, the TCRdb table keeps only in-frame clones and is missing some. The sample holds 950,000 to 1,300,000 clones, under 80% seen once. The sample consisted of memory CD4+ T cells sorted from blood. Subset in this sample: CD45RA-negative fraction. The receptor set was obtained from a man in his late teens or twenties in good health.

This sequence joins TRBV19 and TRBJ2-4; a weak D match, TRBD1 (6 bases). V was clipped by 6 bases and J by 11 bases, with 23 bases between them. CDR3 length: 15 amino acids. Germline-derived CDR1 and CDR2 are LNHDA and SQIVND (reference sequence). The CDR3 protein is CASRSRGQLGVVQYF. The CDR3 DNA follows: TGTGCCAGTAGATCCCGTGGACAGTTAGGGGTAGTTCAGTACTTC.

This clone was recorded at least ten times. CDR3 residues: CAWSRGQADTQYF. The CDR3 region has the DNA TGTGCCTGGAGTAGGGGGCAGGCAGATACGCAGTATTTT. The chain couples TRBV30 to TRBJ2-3; 7 bases are a match to TRBD1. V was clipped by 2 bases and J by 4 bases; unmatched bases: 3. In germline, CDR1 is GTSNPN, CDR2 SVGIG (reference sequence). The CDR3 is 13 amino acids.

CDR3 region: CASSLFSGGTNEQFF. For the CDR3, the DNA is TGCGCCAGCAGCTTGTTTAGCGGGGGGACCAATGAGCAGTTCTTC. The chain joins TRBV5-1 to TRBJ2-1, with 10 bases lining up with TRBD2. After removal of 1 base from V and 6 bases from J, the junction contained 4 bases not matched to a gene. This CDR3 has 15 residues. CDR1 and CDR2 (germline): SGHRS, YFSETQ.

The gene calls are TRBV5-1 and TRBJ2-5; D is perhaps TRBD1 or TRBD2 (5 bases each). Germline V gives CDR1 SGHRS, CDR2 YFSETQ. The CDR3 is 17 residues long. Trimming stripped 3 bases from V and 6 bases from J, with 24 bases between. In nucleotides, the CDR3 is TGCGCCAGCAGCTCGTCCCAGGGAGAGGGCTCAATGAAGACCCAGTACTTC. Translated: CASSSSQGEGSMKTQYF.

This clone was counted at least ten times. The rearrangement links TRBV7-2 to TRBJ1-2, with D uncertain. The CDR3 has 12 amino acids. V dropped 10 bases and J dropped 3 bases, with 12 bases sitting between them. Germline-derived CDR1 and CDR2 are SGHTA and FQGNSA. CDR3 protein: CAIPGVYYGYTF. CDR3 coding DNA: TGTGCCATCCCGGGAGTTTACTATGGCTACACCTTC.

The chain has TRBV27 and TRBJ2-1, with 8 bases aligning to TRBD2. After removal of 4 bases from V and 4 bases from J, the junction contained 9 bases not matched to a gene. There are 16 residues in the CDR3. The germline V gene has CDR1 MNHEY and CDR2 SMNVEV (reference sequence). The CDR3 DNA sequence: TGTGCCAGCAGTTCCCGAACTAGCGGAGTTTACAATGAGCAGTTCTTC. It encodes CASSSRTSGVYNEQFF.

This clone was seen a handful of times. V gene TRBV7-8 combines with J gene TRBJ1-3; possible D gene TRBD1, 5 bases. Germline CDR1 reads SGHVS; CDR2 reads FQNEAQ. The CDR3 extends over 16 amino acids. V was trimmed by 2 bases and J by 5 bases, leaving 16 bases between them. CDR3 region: CASSLFEGSGRNTIYF. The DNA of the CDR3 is TGTGCCAGCAGCTTATTCGAGGGGTCCGGTCGAAACACCATATATTTT.

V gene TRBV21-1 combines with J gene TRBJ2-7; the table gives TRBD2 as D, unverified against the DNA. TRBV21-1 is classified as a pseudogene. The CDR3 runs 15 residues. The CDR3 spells CASWVWVAGKYEQYF. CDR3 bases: TGTGCCTCCTGGGTCTGGGTGGCGGGGAAATACGAGCAGTACTTC.

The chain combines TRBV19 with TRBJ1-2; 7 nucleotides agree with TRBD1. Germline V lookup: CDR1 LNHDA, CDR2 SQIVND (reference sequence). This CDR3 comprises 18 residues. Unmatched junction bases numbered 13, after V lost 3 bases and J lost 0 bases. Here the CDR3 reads CASSIFPGQLQANYGYTF. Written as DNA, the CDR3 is TGTGCCAGTAGTATCTTCCCGGGACAGCTGCAAGCTAACTATGGCTACACCTTC.

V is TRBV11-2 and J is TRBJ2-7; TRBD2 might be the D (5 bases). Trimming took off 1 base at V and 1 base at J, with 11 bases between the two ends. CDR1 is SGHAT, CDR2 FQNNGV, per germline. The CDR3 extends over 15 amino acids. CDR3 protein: CASSLGWTGSYEQYF. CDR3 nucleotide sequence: TGTGCCAGCAGCTTAGGCTGGACTGGGTCCTACGAGCAGTACTTC.

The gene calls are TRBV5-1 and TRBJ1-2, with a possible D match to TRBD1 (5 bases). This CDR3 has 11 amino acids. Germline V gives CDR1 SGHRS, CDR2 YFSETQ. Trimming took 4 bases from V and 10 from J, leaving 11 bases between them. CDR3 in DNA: TGCGCCAGCAGCGCCGACAGACACTACACCTTC. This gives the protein CASSADRHYTF.

The CDR3 DNA sequence: TGTGCCAGTAGTATGAAACAGAACTATGGCTACACCTTC. Encoded protein: CASSMKQNYGYTF. This rearrangement joins TRBV19 to TRBJ1-2; D remains ambiguous. CDR1 LNHDA and CDR2 SQIVND come from the germline V gene (reference sequence). The CDR3 is 13 residues long. The germline V and J ends were trimmed by 3 bases and 2 bases, with 7 bases remaining between them.

The CDR3 nucleotides read TGCGCCAGCAGCCAACCGACAGGGAAGGGAAACATTCAGTACTTC. Translation gives CASSQPTGKGNIQYF. V usage is TRBV4-1 and J usage is TRBJ2-4; 7 nucleotides match TRBD1. Germline CDR1 and CDR2: MGHRA and YSYEKL. The junction had 7 bases not matched to a gene; V was cut back by 2 bases and J by 6 bases. The CDR3 is 15 amino acids.

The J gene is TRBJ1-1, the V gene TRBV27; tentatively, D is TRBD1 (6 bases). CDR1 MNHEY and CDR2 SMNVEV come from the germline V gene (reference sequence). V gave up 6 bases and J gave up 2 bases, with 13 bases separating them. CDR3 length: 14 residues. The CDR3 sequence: CASSPWDKNTEAFF. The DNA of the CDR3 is TGTGCCAGCAGCCCCTGGGACAAAAACACTGAAGCTTTCTTT.